This TCR beta chain was recovered during a study of neurological immune-mediated disorders. General observations from the study: Expanded clones shared no identical CDR3 amino acid sequences across subjects, which suggested private TCR-beta repertoires in all groups.

At least ten counts were recorded for this clonotype. Its antigen is currently unknown. It was by 5'RACE with 10-nucleotide random UMIs that the cDNA was made. TCRdb passed the 5' RACE reads through MiXCR, listing each CDR3 protein once. Of tens of thousands of distinct CDR3 sequences in the sample, 2% to 3% were seen once. The study built unsorted libraries from 2 million PBMCs kept at -80 C. Trimming took off 6 bases at V and 4 bases at J, with 10 bases between the two ends. CDR1 and CDR2 from the germline V gene are DFQATT and SNEGSKA (reference sequence). CDR3 length: 12 residues. Sequencing used PBMCs. The chain employs TRBV20-1 and TRBJ2-1, with D possibly being TRBD1 (6 bases). This sequence originates from a man between 45 and 60 years old with multiple sclerosis. This CDR3 reads CSASGQYNEQFF. The DNA for the CDR3 is TGCAGTGCCTCGGGACAATACAATGAGCAGTTCTTC.